This paragraph reports one TCR beta chain. Antigen: not known. These data come from a study of cytomegalovirus exposure and HLA in healthy donors. The PCR employed 60 Vbeta primers together with 13 Jbeta primers. Sequenced by immunoSEQ multiplex PCR; TCRdb stores in-frame clones only, minus some. Of about 150,000 clones in the sample, 80% to 85% were seen once. Germline V gene data show CDR1 as SGHKS and CDR2 as YYEKEE (reference sequence). CDR3 length: 16 residues. Trimming removed 5 bases from V and 6 bases from J; junction bases left unmatched: 9. Whole-study results and caveats: Listed as cytomegalovirus-associated were over 150 TCR beta chains. The study found most TCR sequences rare, yet found some public TCRs in many donors. One later analysis reportedly identified an Asian-associated ancestry cluster that showed fewer N-insertions than the roughly 600-donor mean.

The clonotype was recovered from a boy under 10 years old in good health and CMV-seronegative. The chain has TRBV5-5 and TRBJ2-7; 15 nucleotides line up with TRBD2. Sequenced input: PBMCs. The CDR3 protein is CASSGGTSGRITEQYF. For the CDR3, the DNA is TGTGCCAGCAGTGGGGGGACTAGCGGGAGGATCACCGAGCAGTACTTC.